These 30 T cell receptor beta chains were sequenced from one sample in a study of blood T cell repertoires in COVID-19. This table comes from immunoSEQ multiplex PCR, and its TCRdb copy is limited to in-frame clones, with some not included. The table has about 160,000 clones, 79% seen once. The source material was peripheral blood. The receptors here all came from a woman aged 55 to 70 with COVID-19, enrolled during active disease.

The chain uses TRBV24-1 and TRBJ2-5; no reliable D call. CDR1 and CDR2 (germline): KGHDR, SFDVKD. V was shortened by 6 bases and J by 3 bases, with 10 bases between the two germline ends. The CDR3 length is 13 residues. The CDR3, as DNA: TGTGCCACCAGTAGAGGCGGAGAAGAGACCCAGTACTTC. Translating gives CATSRGGEETQYF.

The J gene is TRBJ2-3, the V gene TRBV11-3; 8 bases align to TRBD2. Trimming at V came to 5 bases and at J to 8 bases, leaving 9 bases not matched to a gene. CDR3 length equals 14 residues. The germline CDR1 and CDR2 sequences are SGHNT and YENEEA. The CDR3 loop reads CASSVSGGGGTQYF. CDR3 DNA sequence: TGTGCCAGCAGCGTAAGCGGGGGTGGAGGTACGCAGTATTTT.

V gene TRBV7-2 combines with J gene TRBJ1-2; 10 bases map to TRBD1. The CDR3 covers 17 residues. The germline CDR1 and CDR2 sequences are SGHTA and FQGNSA. Trimming cost V 5 bases and J 7 bases; bases outside gene matches: 16. The CDR3 nucleotides read TGTGCCAGCAGCCCAATACACGTGACAGGGGGCCGTAGTGGCTACACCTTC. Amino acids: CASSPIHVTGGRSGYTF.

This clone appeared a few times. The chain uses TRBV14 and TRBJ2-1; 7 bases map to TRBD1. Germline assignment: CDR1 SGHDN and CDR2 FVKESK. The CDR3 contains 16 residues. Losses at the gene ends were 2 bases for V and 8 bases for J; bases not matched to a gene: 12. The CDR3 spells CASSQRGTVNYDEQFF. CDR3 coding DNA: TGTGCCAGCAGCCAACGAGGGACAGTTAATTATGATGAGCAGTTCTTC. Filled out from reference TRBV14 and TRBJ2-1, the complete variable domain reads EAGVTQFPSHSVIEKGQTVTLRCDPISGHDNLYWYRRVMGKEIKFLLHFVKESKQDESGMPNNRFLAERTGGTYSTLKVQPAELEDSGVYFCASSQRGTVNYDEQFFGPGTRLTVL.

The J gene is TRBJ1-6, the V gene TRBV7-8, with D possibly matching TRBD1 (5 bases). The CDR3 covers 15 residues. Germline CDR1 reads SGHVS; CDR2 reads FQNEAQ. V was trimmed by 1 base and J by 9 bases, leaving 13 bases between them. The CDR3 coding sequence is TGTGCCAGCAGCTTAGAAGGGGAAGGGTCTTCACCCCTCCACTTT. Translated, it gives CASSLEGEGSSPLHF.

The rearrangement joins TRBV5-1 to TRBJ2-1; D is perhaps TRBD2 (6 bases). Germline CDR1 reads SGHRS; CDR2 reads YFSETQ. V lost 1 base and J lost 0, with 8 bases in between. The CDR3 is 15 amino acids. The DNA for the CDR3 is TGCGCCAGCAGCTTGTTTAGCGGCTCCTACAATGAGCAGTTCTTC. This codes for CASSLFSGSYNEQFF.

The V and J genes are TRBV5-1 and TRBJ1-1; D not resolved. Germline V gene data show CDR1 as SGHRS and CDR2 as YFSETQ. Trimming shortened V by 0 bases and J by 5 bases, and 8 bases separated the two germline ends. The CDR3 runs to 13 residues. DNA of the CDR3: TGCGCCAGCAGCTTGGACGGAGGGACTGAAGCTTTCTTT. Encoded protein: CASSLDGGTEAFF.

This chain uses TRBV24-1 with TRBJ2-5; D perhaps matches TRBD1 (6 bases). Trimming shortened V by 3 bases and J by 5 bases, and 12 bases separated the two germline ends. CDR1 is KGHDR and CDR2 is SFDVKD in the germline V gene. This CDR3 has 14 residues. The CDR3: CATSDPRGWETQYF. Here the CDR3 DNA reads TGTGCCACCAGTGATCCCAGGGGTTGGGAGACCCAGTACTTC.

The chain couples TRBV29-1 to TRBJ1-1, with 7 bases that match TRBD1. J gave up 4 bases and V 5 bases, and 4 bases lay outside the gene matches. Germline CDR1 is SQVTM and CDR2 is ANQGSEA. CDR3 length equals 12 residues. DNA for the CDR3: TGCAGCGTTCGACAGGGTTCCACTGAAGCTTTCTTT. This codes for CSVRQGSTEAFF.

V is TRBV6-5 and J is TRBJ1-3, with no clear D. V shed 7 bases and J shed 0 bases, with 4 bases lying between them. This CDR3 contains 12 residues. CDR1 and CDR2 (germline): MNHEY, SVGAGI. CDR3 bases: TGTGCCAGCAAACACTCTGGAAACACCATATATTTT. Encoded protein: CASKHSGNTIYF.

The gene calls are TRBV27 and TRBJ2-3; 9 bases match TRBD2. Germline V gene lookup returns CDR1 MNHEY and CDR2 SMNVEV (reference sequence). The junction had 15 bases not matched to a gene; V was cut back by 5 bases and J by 0 bases. CDR3 length: 19 amino acids. The CDR3 DNA follows: TGTGCCAGCAGTCCGGGGACGGGACTAGCCCTTCTAAGCACAGATACGCAGTATTTT. Translating it yields CASSPGTGLALLSTDTQYF.

This clone was seen repeatedly, ten times or more. Germline is not matched at one junction end, which may reflect a read error. The chain joins TRBV7-7 to TRBJ2-5, with D perhaps matching TRBD1 (5 bases). CDR3 length: 16 residues. Germline V gives CDR1 SSHAT, CDR2 FNYEAQ (reference sequence). CDR3 sequence reads: CASSLGRSDRQETQYF. CDR3 DNA: TGTGCTAGCAGCCTAGGGCGAAGCGACAGACAAGAGACCCAGTACTTC.

The chain joins TRBV18 to TRBJ2-3, with no clear D. The CDR3 covers 13 residues. Germline V CDR1 and CDR2: KGHSH, LQKENI. Trimming removed 4 bases at V and 4 bases at J, with 9 bases between. CDR3 amino acids: CASSLSRADTQYF. The CDR3 coding sequence is TGTGCCAGCTCACTCTCTCGCGCAGATACGCAGTATTTT. Filled out from reference TRBV18 and TRBJ2-3, the complete variable domain reads NAGVMQNPRHLVRRRGQEARLRCSPMKGHSHVYWYRQLPEEGLKFMVYLQKENIIDESGMPKERFSAEFPKEGPSILRIQQVVRGDSAAYFCASSLSRADTQYFGPGTRLTVL.

The rearrangement links TRBV18 to TRBJ2-7; 7 bases fit TRBD2. With V trimmed by 2 bases and J by 0 bases, 1 base remained unmatched. CDR1 KGHSH and CDR2 LQKENI come from the germline V gene. This CDR3 has 14 residues. DNA of the CDR3: TGTGCCAGCTCACCAACTAGCGACTCCTACGAGCAGTACTTC. Protein product: CASSPTSDSYEQYF. Full variable domain (outside the CDR3, taken from reference TRBV18 and TRBJ2-7): NAGVMQNPRHLVRRRGQEARLRCSPMKGHSHVYWYRQLPEEGLKFMVYLQKENIIDESGMPKERFSAEFPKEGPSILRIQQVVRGDSAAYFCASSPTSDSYEQYFGPGTRLTVT.

J is TRBJ1-1 and V is TRBV7-2; D is possibly TRBD1 (6 bases). The CDR3 is 13 residues long. Trimming took off 5 bases at V and 5 bases at J, with 12 bases between the two ends. Germline V gene sequence: CDR1 SGHTA, CDR2 FQGNSA. Here the CDR3 reads CASSHRVRTEAFF. In DNA form, the CDR3 reads TGTGCCAGCAGCCACAGGGTAAGGACTGAAGCTTTCTTT.

J is TRBJ2-1 and V is TRBV28, with D maybe TRBD1 (5 bases). The V gene's germline CDR1 is MDHEN and CDR2 SYDVKM. The CDR3 runs 12 residues. The ends were cut back, 6 bases at V and 10 bases at J, with 13 bases in the middle. CDR3 nucleotide sequence: TGTGCCAGCAGCCTAGGGGCGTGGGAGCAGTTCTTC. It encodes CASSLGAWEQFF.

V is TRBV6-5 and J is TRBJ2-4; D is perhaps TRBD1 (6 bases). V was trimmed by 8 bases and J by 8 bases, leaving 16 bases between them. CDR1 and CDR2 from the germline V gene are MNHEY and SVGAGI. This CDR3 contains 13 residues. This chain's CDR3 is CASDTHRDHIQYF. The CDR3 DNA is TGTGCCAGCGATACCCACAGGGACCACATTCAGTACTTC.

This sequence joins TRBV7-8 and TRBJ1-2, with 7 bases aligning to TRBD1. V shed 2 bases, J shed 4 bases, and the junction held 7 bases outside the gene matches. This CDR3 is built from 15 residues. Germline V gene sequence: CDR1 SGHVS, CDR2 FQNEAQ. The CDR3 sequence is CASSLSGQAAYGYTF. In DNA form, the CDR3 reads TGTGCCAGCAGCTTATCCGGACAGGCCGCCTATGGCTACACCTTC.

This clone was seen once. The chain combines TRBV11-3 with TRBJ2-3; TRBD1 aligns across 9 bases. This CDR3 is 16 amino acids long. Germline V gene data show CDR1 as SGHNT and CDR2 as YENEEA. J gave up 1 base and V 1 base, and 3 bases lay outside the gene matches. In DNA, the CDR3 is TGTGCCAGCAGCTTAGGGGGACAGGGAGGCACAGATACGCAGTATTTT. It translates to CASSLGGQGGTDTQYF.

The chain joins TRBV5-4 to TRBJ2-1; D call uncertain. Germline CDR1 reads SGHNT; CDR2 reads YYREEE (reference sequence). The CDR3 is 15 amino acids. Between the trimmed V and J ends, which lost 0 bases and 6 bases, there was a span of 13 bases. The CDR3 nucleotides are TGTGCCAGCAGCTTGGACTTTTCATCACTCAATGAGCAGTTCTTC. Its protein product is CASSLDFSSLNEQFF.

The chain employs TRBV28 and TRBJ2-7; 7 bases are shared with TRBD2. CDR3 length: 16 amino acids. V was clipped by 6 bases and J by 2 bases; unmatched bases: 13. The germline V gene has CDR1 MDHEN and CDR2 SYDVKM. The CDR3 nucleotides are TGTGCCAGCAGCCCGGCCCATAGCGGGCGACCCTACGAGCAGTACTTC. Protein product: CASSPAHSGRPYEQYF.

CDR3 in amino acids: CATSGGTGLQETQYF. CDR3 DNA: TGTGCCACCAGCGGGGGGACAGGGCTACAAGAGACCCAGTACTTC. The V gene is TRBV15, the J gene TRBJ2-5; 9 bases agree with TRBD1. The CDR3 is made up of 15 amino acids. The V segment lost 5 bases and the J segment 2 bases; nucleotides outside the gene matches: 6. Germline CDR1 is LNHNV and CDR2 is YYDKDF (reference sequence).

V and J are TRBV5-1 and TRBJ1-2; tentatively, D is TRBD1 (5 bases). V gave up 4 bases and J gave up 7 bases, with 17 bases separating them. Germline V gene sequence: CDR1 SGHRS, CDR2 YFSETQ. The length of the CDR3 is 14 residues. In nucleotides, the CDR3 is TGCGCCAGCAGCGAAGACAGTCCGTTGGGTGGCTACACCTTC. Translating gives CASSEDSPLGGYTF.

The genes are TRBV19 and TRBJ2-4; a possible D gene is TRBD1 (6 bases). Germline V gene sequence: CDR1 LNHDA, CDR2 SQIVND (reference sequence). The CDR3 has 11 residues. Trimming stripped 11 bases from V and 7 bases from J, with 12 bases between. The CDR3 is CAGGDTNIQYF. CDR3 DNA: TGTGCCGGGGGCGACACTAACATTCAGTACTTC. The full variable domain, in which reference TRBV19 and TRBJ2-4 provide the parts outside the CDR3, is DGGITQSPKYLFRKEGQNVTLSCEQNLNHDAMYWYRQDPGQGLRLIYYSQIVNDFQKGDIAEGYSVSREKKESFPLTVTSAQKNPTAFYLCAGGDTNIQYFGAGTRLSVL.

The gene calls are TRBV5-4 and TRBJ1-3; D possibly corresponds to TRBD1 (5 bases). Germline CDR1 is SGHNT and CDR2 is YYREEE (reference sequence). The ends were cut back, 10 bases at V and 2 bases at J, with 10 bases in the middle. This CDR3 has 12 amino acids. CDR3 protein: CAGRGTGNTIYF. The CDR3 nucleotides are TGTGCCGGCCGGGGGACTGGAAACACCATATATTTT.

V usage is TRBV5-1 and J usage is TRBJ2-5; 12 positions match TRBD2. Germline CDR1 reads SGHRS; CDR2 reads YFSETQ. The CDR3 runs 16 residues. V lost 0 bases to trimming and J lost 1 base; unmatched junction nucleotides: 1. As DNA, the CDR3 is TGCGCCAGCAGCTTGGGACTAGCGGGGGTCCAAGAGACCCAGTACTTC. Protein product: CASSLGLAGVQETQYF.

The J gene is TRBJ1-2, the V gene TRBV2, with D maybe TRBD1 (6 bases). The CDR3 extends over 13 amino acids. Trimming took off 8 bases at V and 7 bases at J, with 17 bases between the two ends. Germline assignment: CDR1 SNHLY and CDR2 FYNNEI. The CDR3 DNA reads as TGTGCCAGCGTTAATTGGGGGCTCGGTGGCTACACCTTC. Translation: CASVNWGLGGYTF.

V and J are TRBV7-9 and TRBJ1-6; 9 bases are a match to TRBD1. The CDR3 totals 15 residues. With V trimmed by 3 bases and J by 9 bases, 6 bases remained unmatched. The V gene's germline CDR1 is SEHNR and CDR2 FQNEAQ (reference sequence). The CDR3 DNA reads as TGTGCCAGCAGCTTGGCGGGACAGGGTTTTTCACCCCTCCACTTT. Translating gives CASSLAGQGFSPLHF.

In regard to this clone: Distinct nucleotide sequences in the sample also encode this CDR3. V is TRBV6-5 and J is TRBJ2-5, with D maybe TRBD1 (7 bases). Germline V gives CDR1 MNHEY, CDR2 SVGAGI. V was cut by 0 bases and J by 4 bases, with 12 bases left in between. This CDR3 region has 15 residues. The CDR3 loop is CASSYSRGRGETQYF. The CDR3 DNA reads as TGTGCCAGCAGTTACTCGAGGGGGCGGGGAGAGACCCAGTACTTC.

V is TRBV24-1 and J is TRBJ2-2, with TRBD1 matching over 7 bases. Germline loops: CDR1 KGHDR, CDR2 SFDVKD. V lost 1 base, J lost 1 base, and 2 bases stayed unmatched. The CDR3 loop spans 16 amino acids. The CDR3 nucleotides are TGTGCCACCAGTGATTTAAGACAGGGGAACACCGGGGAGCTGTTTTTT. Its protein product is CATSDLRQGNTGELFF.